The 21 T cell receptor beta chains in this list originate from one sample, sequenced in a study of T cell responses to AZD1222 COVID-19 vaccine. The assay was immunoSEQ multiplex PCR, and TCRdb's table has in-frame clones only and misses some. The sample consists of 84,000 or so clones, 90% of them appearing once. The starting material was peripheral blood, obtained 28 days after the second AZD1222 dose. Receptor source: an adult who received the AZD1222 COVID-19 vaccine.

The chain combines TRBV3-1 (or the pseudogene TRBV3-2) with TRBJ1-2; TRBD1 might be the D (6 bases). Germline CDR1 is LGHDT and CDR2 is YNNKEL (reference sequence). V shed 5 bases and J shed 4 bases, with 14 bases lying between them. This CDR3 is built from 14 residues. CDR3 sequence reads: CASSFGGRGYGYTF. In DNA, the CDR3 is TGTGCCAGCAGCTTCGGGGGGCGCGGCTATGGCTACACCTTC.

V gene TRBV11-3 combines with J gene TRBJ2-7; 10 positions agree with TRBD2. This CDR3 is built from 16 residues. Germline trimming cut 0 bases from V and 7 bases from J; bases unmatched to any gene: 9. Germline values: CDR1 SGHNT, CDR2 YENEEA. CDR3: CASSLDKSGRAREQYF. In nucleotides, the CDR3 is TGTGCCAGCAGCTTAGATAAGAGCGGGAGGGCCCGAGAGCAGTACTTC.

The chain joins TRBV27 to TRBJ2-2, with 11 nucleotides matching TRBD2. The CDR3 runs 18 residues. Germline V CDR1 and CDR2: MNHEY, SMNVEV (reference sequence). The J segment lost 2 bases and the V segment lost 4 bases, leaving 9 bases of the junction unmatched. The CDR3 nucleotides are TGTGCCAGCAGTTCAGCTAGCGGGGGGAACAAAAACACCGGGGAGCTGTTTTTT. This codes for CASSSASGGNKNTGELFF.

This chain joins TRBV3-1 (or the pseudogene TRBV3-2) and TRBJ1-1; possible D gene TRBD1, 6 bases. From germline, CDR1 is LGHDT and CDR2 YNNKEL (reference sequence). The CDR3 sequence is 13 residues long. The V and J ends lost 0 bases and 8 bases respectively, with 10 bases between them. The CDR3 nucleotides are TGTGCCAGCAGCCAAGATGGGGGGCTAGAAGCTTTCTTT. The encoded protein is CASSQDGGLEAFF.

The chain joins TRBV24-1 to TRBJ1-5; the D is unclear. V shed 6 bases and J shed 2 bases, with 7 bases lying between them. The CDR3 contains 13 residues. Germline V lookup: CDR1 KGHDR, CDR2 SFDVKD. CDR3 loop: CATSPEGNQPQHF. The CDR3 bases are TGTGCCACCAGTCCCGAAGGCAATCAGCCCCAGCATTTT.

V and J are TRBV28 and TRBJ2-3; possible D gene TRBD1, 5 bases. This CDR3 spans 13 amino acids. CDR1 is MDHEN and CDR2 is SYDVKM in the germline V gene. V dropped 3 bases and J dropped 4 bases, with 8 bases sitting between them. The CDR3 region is CASSFQGSDTQYF. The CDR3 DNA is TGTGCCAGCAGTTTTCAGGGTTCAGATACGCAGTATTTT. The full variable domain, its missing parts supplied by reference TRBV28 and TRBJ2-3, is DVKVTQSSRYLVKRTGEKVFLECVQDMDHENMFWYRQDPGLGLRLIYFSYDVKMKEKGDIPEGYSVSREKKERFSLILESASTNQTSMYLCASSFQGSDTQYFGPGTRLTVL.

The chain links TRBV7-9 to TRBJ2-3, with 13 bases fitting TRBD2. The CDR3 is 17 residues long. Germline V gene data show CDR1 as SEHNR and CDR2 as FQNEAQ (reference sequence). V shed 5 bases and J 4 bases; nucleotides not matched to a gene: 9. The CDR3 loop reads CASSTPTSGGNADTQYF. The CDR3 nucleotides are TGTGCCAGCAGCACCCCGACTAGCGGGGGGAACGCAGATACGCAGTATTTT. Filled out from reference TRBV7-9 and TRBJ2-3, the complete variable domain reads DTGVSQNPRHKITKRGQNVTFRCDPISEHNRLYWYRQTLGQGPEFLTYFQNEAQLEKSRLLSDRFSAERPKGSFSTLEIQRTEQGDSAMYLCASSTPTSGGNADTQYFGPGTRLTVL.

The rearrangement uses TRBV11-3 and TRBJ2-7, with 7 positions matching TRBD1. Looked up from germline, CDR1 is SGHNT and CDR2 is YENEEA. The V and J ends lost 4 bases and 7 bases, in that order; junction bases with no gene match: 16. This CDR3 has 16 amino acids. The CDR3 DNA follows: TGTGCCAGCAGCTACACGGGGACAGATTCTTTTCCTGAGCAGTACTTC. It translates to CASSYTGTDSFPEQYF.

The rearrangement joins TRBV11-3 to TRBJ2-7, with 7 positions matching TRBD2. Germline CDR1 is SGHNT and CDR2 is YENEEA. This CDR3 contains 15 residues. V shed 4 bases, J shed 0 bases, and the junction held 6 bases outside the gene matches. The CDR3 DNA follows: TGTGCCAGCAGCTGGAGCGGGACCGTCTCCTACGAGCAGTACTTC. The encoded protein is CASSWSGTVSYEQYF.

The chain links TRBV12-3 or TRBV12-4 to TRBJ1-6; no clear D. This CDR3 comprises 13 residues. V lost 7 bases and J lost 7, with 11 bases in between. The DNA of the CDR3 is TGTGCCAGCAAGAAAGAGGCCAATTCACCCCTCCACTTT. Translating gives CASKKEANSPLHF.

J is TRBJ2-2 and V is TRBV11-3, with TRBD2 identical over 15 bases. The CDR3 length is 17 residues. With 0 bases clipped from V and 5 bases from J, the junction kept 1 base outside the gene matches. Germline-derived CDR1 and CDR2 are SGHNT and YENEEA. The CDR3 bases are TGTGCCAGCAGCTTAGAGGGACTAGCGGGAGGTACCGGGGAGCTGTTTTTT. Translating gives CASSLEGLAGGTGELFF.

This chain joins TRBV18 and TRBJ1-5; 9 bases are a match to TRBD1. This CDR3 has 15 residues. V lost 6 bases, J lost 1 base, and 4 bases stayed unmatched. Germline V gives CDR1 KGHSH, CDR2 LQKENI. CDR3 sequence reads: CASSEQGASNQPQHF. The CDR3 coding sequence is TGTGCCAGCTCGGAACAGGGGGCGAGCAATCAGCCCCAGCATTTT.

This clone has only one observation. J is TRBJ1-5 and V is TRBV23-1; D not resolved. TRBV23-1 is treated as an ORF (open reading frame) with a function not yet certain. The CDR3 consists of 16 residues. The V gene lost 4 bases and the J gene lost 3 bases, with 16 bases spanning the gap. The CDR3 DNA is TGCGCCAGCAGTCGCCCTACCGGACGGAACAATCAGCCCCAGCATTTT. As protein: CASSRPTGRNNQPQHF.

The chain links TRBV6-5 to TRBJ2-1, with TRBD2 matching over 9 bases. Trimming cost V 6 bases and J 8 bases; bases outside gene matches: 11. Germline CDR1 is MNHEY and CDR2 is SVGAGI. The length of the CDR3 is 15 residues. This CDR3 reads CASSLSGTSNDEQFF. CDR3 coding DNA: TGTGCCAGCAGCCTTTCCGGGACTAGCAACGATGAGCAGTTCTTC.

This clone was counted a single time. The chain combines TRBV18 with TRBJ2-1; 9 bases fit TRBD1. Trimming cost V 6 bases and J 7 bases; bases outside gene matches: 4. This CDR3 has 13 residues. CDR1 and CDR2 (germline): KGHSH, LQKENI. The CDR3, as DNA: TGTGCCAGCTCCAGAGGACAGGGGAATGAGCAGTTCTTC. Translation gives CASSRGQGNEQFF.

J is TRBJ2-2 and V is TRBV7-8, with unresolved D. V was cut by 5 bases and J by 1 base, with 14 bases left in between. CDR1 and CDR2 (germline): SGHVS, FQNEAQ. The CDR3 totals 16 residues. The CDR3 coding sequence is TGTGCCAGCAGCCCAGGTGGCAGGAAGAACACCGGGGAGCTGTTTTTT. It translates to CASSPGGRKNTGELFF.

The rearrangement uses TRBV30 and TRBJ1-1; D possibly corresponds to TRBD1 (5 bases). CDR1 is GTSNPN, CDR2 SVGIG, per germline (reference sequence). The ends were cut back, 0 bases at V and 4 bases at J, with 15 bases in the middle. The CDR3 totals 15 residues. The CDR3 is CAWSVFGGLSTEAFF. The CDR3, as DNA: TGTGCCTGGAGTGTATTCGGGGGGTTGAGCACTGAAGCTTTCTTT.

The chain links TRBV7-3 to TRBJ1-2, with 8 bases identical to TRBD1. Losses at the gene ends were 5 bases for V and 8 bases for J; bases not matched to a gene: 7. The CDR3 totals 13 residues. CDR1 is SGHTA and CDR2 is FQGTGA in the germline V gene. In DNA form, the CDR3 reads TGTGCCAGCAGCCTCCAGGACAGGGAGGGCTACACCTTC. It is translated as CASSLQDREGYTF. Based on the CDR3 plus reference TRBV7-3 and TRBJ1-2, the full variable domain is GAGVSQTPSNKVTEKGKYVELRCDPISGHTALYWYRQSLGQGPEFLIYFQGTGAADDSGLPNDRFFAVRPEGSVSTLKIQRTERGDSAVYLCASSLQDREGYTFGSGTRLTVV.

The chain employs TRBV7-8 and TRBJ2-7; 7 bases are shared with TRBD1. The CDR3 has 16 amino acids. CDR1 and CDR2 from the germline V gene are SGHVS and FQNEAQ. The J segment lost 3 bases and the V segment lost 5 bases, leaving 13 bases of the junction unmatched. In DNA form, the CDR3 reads TGTGCCAGCAGCATAGAGGACAGGTACAGTTTCTACGAGCAGTACTTC. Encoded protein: CASSIEDRYSFYEQYF. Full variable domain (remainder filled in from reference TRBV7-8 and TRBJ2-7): GAGVSQSPRYKVAKRGQDVALRCDPISGHVSLFWYQQALGQGPEFLTYFQNEAQLDKSGLPSDRFFAERPEGSVSTLKIQRTQQEDSAVYLCASSIEDRYSFYEQYFGPGTRLTVT.

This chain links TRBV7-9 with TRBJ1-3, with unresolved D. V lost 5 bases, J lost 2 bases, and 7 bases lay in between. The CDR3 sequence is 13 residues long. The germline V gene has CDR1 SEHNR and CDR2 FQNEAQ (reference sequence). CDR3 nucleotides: TGTGCCAGCAGCAGGGATCCTGGAAACACCATATATTTT. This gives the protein CASSRDPGNTIYF.

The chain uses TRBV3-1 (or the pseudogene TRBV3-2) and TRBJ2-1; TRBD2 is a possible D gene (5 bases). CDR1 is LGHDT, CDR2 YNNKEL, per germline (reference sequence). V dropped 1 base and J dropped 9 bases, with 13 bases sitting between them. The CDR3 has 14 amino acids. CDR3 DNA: TGTGCCAGCAGCCAAGTCGCAGCGGAAGGTGAGCAGTTCTTC. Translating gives CASSQVAAEGEQFF.